One and the same sample provided the 5 T cell receptor beta chains below, sequenced in a study of PD-L1 blockade in urothelial cancer. Time point meaning: pretreatment peripheral blood. Some clones are missing from TCRdb's copy, which holds only in-frame ones; the method was immunoSEQ multiplex PCR. This table holds about 88,000 clones, around 90% found once. This specimen consisted of PBMCs, obtained around atezolizumab (anti-PD-L1) treatment. The source of these receptors is a woman of 80 years or more with urothelial cancer.

V and J are TRBV6-5 and TRBJ2-2; D possibly corresponds to TRBD2 (5 bases). Germline CDR1 is MNHEY and CDR2 is SVGAGI. The CDR3 sequence is 15 residues long. Trimming shortened V by 6 bases and J by 3 bases, and 14 bases separated the two germline ends. The CDR3 bases are TGTGCCAGCAGATCGGGGTCTACTTACACCGGGGAGCTGTTTTTT. Protein: CASRSGSTYTGELFF.

The V and J genes are TRBV7-3 and TRBJ2-3, with 9 bases that match TRBD2. The CDR3 totals 18 residues. V trimming: 2 bases; J trimming: 5 bases; junction bases outside the gene matches: 14. Germline CDR1 reads SGHTA; CDR2 reads FQGTGA. CDR3 region: CASSLVASGTPPIDTQYF. The CDR3 DNA follows: TGTGCCAGCAGCTTAGTAGCTAGCGGGACCCCACCGATAGATACGCAGTATTTT.

The sample holds one count of this clone. CDR3 residues: CSVEVGSANTEAFF. The CDR3 DNA follows: TGCAGCGTTGAAGTAGGGAGTGCGAACACTGAAGCTTTCTTT. V usage is TRBV29-1 and J usage is TRBJ1-1; D unclear. The CDR3 is 14 amino acids. Trimming removed 1 base at V and 1 base at J, with 10 bases between. Germline V gives CDR1 SQVTM, CDR2 ANQGSEA. Using reference TRBV29-1 and TRBJ1-1 for the parts outside the CDR3, the full variable domain is SAVISQKPSRDICQRGTSLTIQCQVDSQVTMMFWYRQQPGQSLTLIATANQGSEATYESGFVIDKFPISRPNLTFSTLTVSNMSPEDSSIYLCSVEVGSANTEAFFGQGTRLTVV.

The chain combines TRBV19 with TRBJ2-3; D may be TRBD1 (6 bases). V gave up 10 bases and J gave up 1 base, with 12 bases separating them. This CDR3 region has 13 residues. CDR1 LNHDA and CDR2 SQIVND come from the germline V gene (reference sequence). For the CDR3, the DNA is TGTGCCACCTTCAAGGGGGGCACAGATACGCAGTATTTT. This encodes CATFKGGTDTQYF. Complete variable domain (other parts from reference TRBV19 and TRBJ2-3): DGGITQSPKYLFRKEGQNVTLSCEQNLNHDAMYWYRQDPGQGLRLIYYSQIVNDFQKGDIAEGYSVSREKKESFPLTVTSAQKNPTAFYLCATFKGGTDTQYFGPGTRLTVL.

The rearrangement links TRBV11-2 to TRBJ1-3; D not resolved. CDR1 SGHAT and CDR2 FQNNGV come from the germline V gene. This CDR3 has 15 amino acids. Trimming took 5 bases from V and 1 from J, leaving 12 bases between them. The CDR3 DNA sequence: TGTGCCAGCAGCCCAAGAGCCGGTTCTGGAAACACCATATATTTT. It specifies CASSPRAGSGNTIYF.